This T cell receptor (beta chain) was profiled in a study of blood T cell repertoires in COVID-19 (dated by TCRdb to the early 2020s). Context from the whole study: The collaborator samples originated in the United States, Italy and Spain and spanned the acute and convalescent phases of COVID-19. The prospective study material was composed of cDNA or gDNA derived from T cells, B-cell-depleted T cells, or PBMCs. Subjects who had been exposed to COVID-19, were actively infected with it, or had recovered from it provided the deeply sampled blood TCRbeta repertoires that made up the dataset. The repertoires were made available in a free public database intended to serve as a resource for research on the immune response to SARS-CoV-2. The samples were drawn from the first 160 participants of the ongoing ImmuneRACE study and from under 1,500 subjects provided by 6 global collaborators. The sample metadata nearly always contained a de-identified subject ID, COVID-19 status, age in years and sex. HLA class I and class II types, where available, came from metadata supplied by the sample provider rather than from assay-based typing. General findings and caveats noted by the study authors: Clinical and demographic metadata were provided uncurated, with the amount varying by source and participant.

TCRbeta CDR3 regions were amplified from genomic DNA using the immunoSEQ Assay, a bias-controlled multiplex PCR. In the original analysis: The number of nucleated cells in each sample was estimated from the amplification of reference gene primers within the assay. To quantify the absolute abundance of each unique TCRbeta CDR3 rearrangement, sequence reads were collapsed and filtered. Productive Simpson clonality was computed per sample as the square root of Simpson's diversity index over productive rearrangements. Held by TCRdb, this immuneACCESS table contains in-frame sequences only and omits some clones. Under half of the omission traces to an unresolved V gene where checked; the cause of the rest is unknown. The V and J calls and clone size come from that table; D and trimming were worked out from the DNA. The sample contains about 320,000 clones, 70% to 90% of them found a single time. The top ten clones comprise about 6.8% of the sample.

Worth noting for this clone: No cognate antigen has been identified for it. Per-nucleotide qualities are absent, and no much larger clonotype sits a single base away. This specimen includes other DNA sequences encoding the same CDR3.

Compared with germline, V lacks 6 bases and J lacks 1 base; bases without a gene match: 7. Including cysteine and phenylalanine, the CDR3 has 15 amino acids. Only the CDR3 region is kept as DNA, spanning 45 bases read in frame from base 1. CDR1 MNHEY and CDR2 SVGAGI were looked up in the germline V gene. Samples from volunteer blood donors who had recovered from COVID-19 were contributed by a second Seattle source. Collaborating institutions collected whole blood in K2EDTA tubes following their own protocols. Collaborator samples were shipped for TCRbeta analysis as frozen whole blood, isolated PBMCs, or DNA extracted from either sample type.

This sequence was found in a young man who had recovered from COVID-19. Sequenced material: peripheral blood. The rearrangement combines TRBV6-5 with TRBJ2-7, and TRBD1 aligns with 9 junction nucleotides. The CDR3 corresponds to CASRGGTGSSYEQYF. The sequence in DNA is TGTGCCAGCAGGGGTGGGACAGGGTCATCCTACGAGCAGTACTTC.